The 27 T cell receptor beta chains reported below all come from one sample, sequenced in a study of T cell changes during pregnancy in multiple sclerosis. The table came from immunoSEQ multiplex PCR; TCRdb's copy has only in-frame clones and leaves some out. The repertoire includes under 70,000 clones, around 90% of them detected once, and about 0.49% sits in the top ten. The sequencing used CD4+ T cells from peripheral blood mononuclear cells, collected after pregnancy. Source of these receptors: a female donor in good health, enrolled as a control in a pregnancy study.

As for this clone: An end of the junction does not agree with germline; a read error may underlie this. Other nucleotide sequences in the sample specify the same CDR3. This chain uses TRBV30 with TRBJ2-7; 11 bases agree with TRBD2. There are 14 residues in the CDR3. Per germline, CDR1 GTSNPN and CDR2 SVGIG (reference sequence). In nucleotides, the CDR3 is TGTGCCTGGAGTAAGGGACTAGCGGTTGACGAGCAATACTTC. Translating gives CAWSKGLAVDEQYF.

The CDR3 protein is CASSPTLGPSYEQYF. The CDR3 nucleotides read TGTGCCAGCAGTCCGACACTAGGCCCCAGCTACGAGCAGTACTTC. This rearrangement joins TRBV27 to TRBJ2-7; D perhaps matches TRBD2 (5 bases). This CDR3 comprises 15 residues. Trimming took 5 bases from V and 3 from J, leaving 17 bases between them. Per the germline V gene, CDR1 is MNHEY and CDR2 is SMNVEV (reference sequence).

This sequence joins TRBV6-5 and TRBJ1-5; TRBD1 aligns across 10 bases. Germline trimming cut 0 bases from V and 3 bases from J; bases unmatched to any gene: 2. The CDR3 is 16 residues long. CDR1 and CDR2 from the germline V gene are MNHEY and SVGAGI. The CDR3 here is CASSYSGTGDNQPQHF. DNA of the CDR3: TGTGCCAGCAGTTACTCGGGGACAGGGGACAATCAGCCCCAGCATTTT.

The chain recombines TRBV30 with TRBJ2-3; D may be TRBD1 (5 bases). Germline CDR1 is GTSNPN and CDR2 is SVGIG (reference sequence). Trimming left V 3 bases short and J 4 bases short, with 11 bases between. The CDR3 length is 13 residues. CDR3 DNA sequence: TGTGCCTGGAGCCGCTTCAGGGCAGATACGCAGTATTTT. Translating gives CAWSRFRADTQYF.

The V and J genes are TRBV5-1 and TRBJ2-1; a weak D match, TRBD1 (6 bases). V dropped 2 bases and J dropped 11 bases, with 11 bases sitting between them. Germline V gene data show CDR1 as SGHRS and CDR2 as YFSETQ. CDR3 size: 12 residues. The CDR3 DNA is TGCGCCAGCAGCTTTAGGGGGTCTCAGCAGTTCTTC. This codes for CASSFRGSQQFF. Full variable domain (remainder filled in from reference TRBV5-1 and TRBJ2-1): KAGVTQTPRYLIKTRGQQVTLSCSPISGHRSVSWYQQTPGQGLQFLFEYFSETQRNKGNFPGRFSGRQFSNSRSEMNVSTLELGDSALYLCASSFRGSQQFFGPGTRLTVL.

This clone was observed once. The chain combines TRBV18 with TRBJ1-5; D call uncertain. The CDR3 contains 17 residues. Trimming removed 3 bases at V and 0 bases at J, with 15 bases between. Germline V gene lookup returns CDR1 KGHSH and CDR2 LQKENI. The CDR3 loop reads CASSPTRPVNSNQPQHF. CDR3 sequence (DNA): TGTGCCAGCTCACCGACAAGGCCGGTCAATAGCAATCAGCCCCAGCATTTT. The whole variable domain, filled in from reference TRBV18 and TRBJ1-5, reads NAGVMQNPRHLVRRRGQEARLRCSPMKGHSHVYWYRQLPEEGLKFMVYLQKENIIDESGMPKERFSAEFPKEGPSILRIQQVVRGDSAAYFCASSPTRPVNSNQPQHFGDGTRLSIL.

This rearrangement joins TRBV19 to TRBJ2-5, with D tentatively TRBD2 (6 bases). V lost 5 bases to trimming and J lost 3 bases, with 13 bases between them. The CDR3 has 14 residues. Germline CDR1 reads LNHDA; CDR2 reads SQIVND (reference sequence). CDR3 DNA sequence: TGTGCCAGTAGTGGGACTGACGGAGAAGAGACCCAGTACTTC. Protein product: CASSGTDGEETQYF.

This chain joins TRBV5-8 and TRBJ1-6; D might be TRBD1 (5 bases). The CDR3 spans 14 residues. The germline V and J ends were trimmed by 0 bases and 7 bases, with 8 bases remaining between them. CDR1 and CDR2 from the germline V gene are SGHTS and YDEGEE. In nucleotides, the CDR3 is TGTGCCAGCAGCTTGGGACAGTTCAATTCACCCCTCCACTTT. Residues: CASSLGQFNSPLHF. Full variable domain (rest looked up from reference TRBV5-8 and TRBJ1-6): EAGVTQSPTHLIKTRGQQATLRCSPISGHTSVYWYQQALGLGLQFLLWYDEGEERNRGNFPPRFSGRQFPNYSSELNVNALELEDSALYLCASSLGQFNSPLHFGNGTRLTVT.

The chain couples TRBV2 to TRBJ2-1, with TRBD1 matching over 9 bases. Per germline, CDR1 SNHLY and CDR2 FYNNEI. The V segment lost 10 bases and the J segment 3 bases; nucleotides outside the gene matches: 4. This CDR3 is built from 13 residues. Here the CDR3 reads CATRGQGYNEQFF. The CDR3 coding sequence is TGTGCCACGCGGGGACAGGGCTACAATGAGCAGTTCTTC.

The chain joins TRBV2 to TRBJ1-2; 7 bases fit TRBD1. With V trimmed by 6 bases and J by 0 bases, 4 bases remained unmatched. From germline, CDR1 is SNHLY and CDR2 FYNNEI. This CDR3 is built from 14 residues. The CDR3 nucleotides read TGTGCCAGCAGCCGGGACAGAACTAACTATGGCTACACCTTC. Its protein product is CASSRDRTNYGYTF.

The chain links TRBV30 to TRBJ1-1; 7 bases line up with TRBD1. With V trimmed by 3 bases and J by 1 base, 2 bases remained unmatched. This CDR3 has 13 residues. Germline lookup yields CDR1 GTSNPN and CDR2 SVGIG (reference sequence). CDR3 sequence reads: CAWRRGRNTEAFF. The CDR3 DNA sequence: TGTGCCTGGAGGAGGGGGCGGAACACTGAAGCTTTCTTT.

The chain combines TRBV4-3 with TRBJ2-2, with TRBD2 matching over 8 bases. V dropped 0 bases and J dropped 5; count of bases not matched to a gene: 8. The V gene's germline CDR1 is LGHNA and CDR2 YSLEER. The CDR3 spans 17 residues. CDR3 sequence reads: CASSQDYTAGVTGELFF. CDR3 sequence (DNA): TGCGCCAGCAGCCAAGATTATACAGCGGGGGTGACCGGGGAGCTGTTTTTT.

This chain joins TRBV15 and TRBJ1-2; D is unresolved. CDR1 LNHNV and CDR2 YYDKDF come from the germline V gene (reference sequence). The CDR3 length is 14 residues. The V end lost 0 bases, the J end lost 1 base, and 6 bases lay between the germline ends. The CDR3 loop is CATSRDYINYGYTF. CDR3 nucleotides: TGTGCCACCAGCAGAGATTACATTAACTATGGCTACACCTTC.

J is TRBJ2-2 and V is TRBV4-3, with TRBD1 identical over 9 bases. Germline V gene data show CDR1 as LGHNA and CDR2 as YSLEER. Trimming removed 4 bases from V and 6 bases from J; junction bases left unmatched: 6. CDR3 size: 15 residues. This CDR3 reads CASSPDRGKAGELFF. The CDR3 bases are TGCGCCAGCAGCCCCGACAGGGGGAAGGCCGGGGAGCTGTTTTTT.

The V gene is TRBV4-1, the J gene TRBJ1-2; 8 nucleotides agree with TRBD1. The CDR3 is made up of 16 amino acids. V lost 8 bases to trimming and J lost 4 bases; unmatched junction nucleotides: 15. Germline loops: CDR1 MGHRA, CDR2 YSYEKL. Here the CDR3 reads CASGGTGPLAGYGYTF. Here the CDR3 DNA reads TGCGCCAGCGGGGGGACAGGTCCCCTCGCTGGCTATGGCTACACCTTC.

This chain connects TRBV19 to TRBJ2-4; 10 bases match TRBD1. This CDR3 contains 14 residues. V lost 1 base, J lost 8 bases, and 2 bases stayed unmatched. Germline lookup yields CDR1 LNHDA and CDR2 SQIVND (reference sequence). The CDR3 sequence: CASSIGDRGYIQYF. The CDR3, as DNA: TGTGCCAGTAGTATAGGGGACAGGGGCTACATTCAGTACTTC.

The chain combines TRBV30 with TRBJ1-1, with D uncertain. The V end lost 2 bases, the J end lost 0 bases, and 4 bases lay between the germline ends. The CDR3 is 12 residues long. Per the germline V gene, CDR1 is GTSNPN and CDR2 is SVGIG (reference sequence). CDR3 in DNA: TGTGCCTGGAGTAATATGAACACTGAAGCTTTCTTT. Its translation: CAWSNMNTEAFF.

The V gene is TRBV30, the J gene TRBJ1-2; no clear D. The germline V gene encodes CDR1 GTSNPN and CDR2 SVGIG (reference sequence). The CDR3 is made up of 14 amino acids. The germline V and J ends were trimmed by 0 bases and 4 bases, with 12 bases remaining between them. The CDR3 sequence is CAWSVSWQSYGYTF. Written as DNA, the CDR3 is TGTGCCTGGAGTGTATCTTGGCAGTCCTATGGCTACACCTTC.

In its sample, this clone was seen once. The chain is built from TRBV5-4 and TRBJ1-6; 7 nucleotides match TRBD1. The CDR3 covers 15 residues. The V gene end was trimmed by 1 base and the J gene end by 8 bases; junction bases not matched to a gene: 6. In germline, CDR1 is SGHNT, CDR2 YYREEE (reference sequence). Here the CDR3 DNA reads TGTGCCAGCAGCTTGCCGACAGGGAGCGATTCACCCCTCCACTTT. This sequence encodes CASSLPTGSDSPLHF.

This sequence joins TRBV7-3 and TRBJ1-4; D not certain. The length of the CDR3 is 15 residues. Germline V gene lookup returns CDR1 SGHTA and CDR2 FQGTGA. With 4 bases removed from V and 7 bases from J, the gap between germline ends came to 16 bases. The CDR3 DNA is TGTGCCAGCAGCTCCCCTCGTCGACGGGTTGAAAAACTGTTTTTT. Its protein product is CASSSPRRRVEKLFF.

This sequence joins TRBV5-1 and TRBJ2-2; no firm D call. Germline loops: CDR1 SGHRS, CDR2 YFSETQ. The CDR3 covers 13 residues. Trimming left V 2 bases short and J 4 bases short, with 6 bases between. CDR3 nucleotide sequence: TGCGCCAGCAGCTTACGGGTCACCGGGGAGCTGTTTTTT. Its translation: CASSLRVTGELFF. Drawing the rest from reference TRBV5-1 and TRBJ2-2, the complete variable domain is KAGVTQTPRYLIKTRGQQVTLSCSPISGHRSVSWYQQTPGQGLQFLFEYFSETQRNKGNFPGRFSGRQFSNSRSEMNVSTLELGDSALYLCASSLRVTGELFFGEGSRLTVL.

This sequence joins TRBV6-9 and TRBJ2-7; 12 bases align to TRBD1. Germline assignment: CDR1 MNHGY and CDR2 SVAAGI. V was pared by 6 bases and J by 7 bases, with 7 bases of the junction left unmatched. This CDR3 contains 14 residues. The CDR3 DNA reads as TGTGCCAGCAGCCCGGGACAGGGGGCCGGGGAGCAGTACTTC. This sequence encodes CASSPGQGAGEQYF.

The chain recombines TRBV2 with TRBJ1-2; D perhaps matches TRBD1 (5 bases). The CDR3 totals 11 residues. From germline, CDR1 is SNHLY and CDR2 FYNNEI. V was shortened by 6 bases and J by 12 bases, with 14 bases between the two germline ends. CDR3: CASSDTGGHTF. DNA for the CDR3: TGTGCCAGCAGCGACACGGGGGGACACACCTTC.

The CDR3: CASSLADRSDSGANVLTF. DNA of the CDR3: TGTGCCAGCAGCTTAGCGGACAGGTCGGACTCTGGGGCCAACGTCCTGACTTTC. This chain connects TRBV7-9 to TRBJ2-6, with 7 bases fitting TRBD1. This CDR3 has 18 amino acids. The junction had 5 bases not matched to a gene; V was cut back by 0 bases and J by 0 bases. Germline lookup yields CDR1 SEHNR and CDR2 FQNEAQ (reference sequence).

This CDR3 reads CASSSTGLATNEKLFF. CDR3 DNA sequence: TGTGCCAGCAGCTCGACAGGGTTGGCGACTAATGAAAAACTGTTTTTT. The chain links TRBV7-2 to TRBJ1-4; TRBD1 matches at 7 bases. This CDR3 has 16 residues. V dropped 4 bases and J dropped 2; count of bases not matched to a gene: 7. The V gene's germline CDR1 is SGHTA and CDR2 FQGNSA.

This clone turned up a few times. CDR3 DNA sequence: TGTGCCAGCAGCGCCGGACAGAGGAACACTGAAGCTTTCTTT. Translation gives CASSAGQRNTEAFF. The V call is TRBV9, the J call TRBJ1-1; possible D gene TRBD1, 6 bases. CDR3 length: 14 amino acids. The V end lost 3 bases, the J end lost 1 base, and 10 bases lay between the germline ends. From germline, CDR1 is SGDLS and CDR2 YYNGEE.

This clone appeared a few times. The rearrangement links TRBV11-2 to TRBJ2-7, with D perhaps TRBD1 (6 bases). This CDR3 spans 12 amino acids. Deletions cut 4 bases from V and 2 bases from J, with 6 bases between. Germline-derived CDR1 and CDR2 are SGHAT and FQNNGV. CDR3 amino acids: CASSWGPYEQYF. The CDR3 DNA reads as TGTGCCAGCAGCTGGGGGCCCTACGAGCAGTACTTC.